This T cell receptor beta chain was recovered during a study of blood T cell repertoires in COVID-19. V lost 3 bases and J lost 7; bases outside the gene matches: 12. The CDR3 length is 17 residues. Germline V lookup: CDR1 MNHEY, CDR2 SVGEGT. In the authors' methods: Scientists estimated how many nucleated cells there were by amplifying reference gene primers. Clones were read by immunoSEQ multiplex PCR, and TCRdb kept only the in-frame ones, dropping some. D and trimming come from the DNA, and the V and J calls and clone size come from that table. The table records a few hundred thousand clones, about 90% of them present only once.

The gene calls are TRBV6-2 or TRBV6-3 and TRBJ1-6; 7 bases match TRBD1. Material for sequencing was PBMCs or T cells enriched from blood (not recorded which). This clonotype was sampled from a young woman who had recovered from COVID-19. CDR3 DNA: TGTGCCAGCAGTTATATAACAGGGGTTGGGCGGAATTCACCCCTCCACTTT. This gives the protein CASSYITGVGRNSPLHF.